This TCR beta chain was identified during a study of identical twins. Unique molecular identifiers were present on the cDNA, which also gained a universal primer site by template switching. One entry per CDR3 protein results from TCRdb running MiXCR on the 5' RACE reads. The table shows approximately 530,000 distinct CDR3 sequences, with around 20% occurring only once. With 4 bases clipped from V and 9 bases from J, the junction kept 7 bases outside the gene matches. The CDR3 spans 13 residues. CDR1 and CDR2 (germline): SGHRS, YFSETQ. These data also formed part of another study, on yellow fever vaccine responses in identical twins. This second report adds: Vaccine-induced T cell responses in twins were reportedly observed to appear partly convergent, partly personalized.

This TCR derives from a woman aged 18-29 years in good health. Input material: CD4+ T cells sorted from blood. The chain employs TRBV5-1 and TRBJ2-1, with 7 bases lining up with TRBD2. The chain's CDR3 is CASSETSMGEQFF. The DNA for the CDR3 is TGCGCCAGCAGCGAGACTAGCATGGGTGAGCAGTTCTTC.